The 21 T cell receptor beta chains below come from one sample, sequenced in a study of blood T cell dynamics during melanoma immunotherapy. Assay: immunoSEQ multiplex PCR; the TCRdb copy retains only in-frame clones and omits some. The repertoire holds around 11,000 clones, with roughly nine tenths as singletons. Time point meaning: week 3, after first cycle of checkpoint inhibitor. Specimen: blood, collected from a patient treated with checkpoint blockade. The receptors were sampled from a human donor with melanoma.

The rearrangement joins TRBV29-1 to TRBJ1-4, with D possibly matching TRBD1 (6 bases). Deletions cut 6 bases from V and 3 bases from J, with 11 bases between. Per the germline V gene, CDR1 is SQVTM and CDR2 is ANQGSEA. There are 13 residues in the CDR3. The DNA for the CDR3 is TGCAGCGTGGGGGAGGGGGCTAATGAAAAACTGTTTTTT. It yields the protein CSVGEGANEKLFF.

The chain has TRBV14 and TRBJ2-2; D gene uncertain. Trimming stripped 5 bases from V and 0 bases from J, with 19 bases between. The length of the CDR3 is 18 residues. CDR1 is SGHDN and CDR2 is FVKESK in the germline V gene. CDR3 sequence: CASSSQDPYRANTGELFF. Here the CDR3 DNA reads TGTGCCAGCAGCTCACAAGACCCTTACCGGGCGAACACCGGGGAGCTGTTTTTT.

The chain uses TRBV5-1 and TRBJ2-7; a possible D gene is TRBD2 (6 bases). V was cut by 3 bases and J by 0 bases, with 13 bases left in between. CDR1 is SGHRS, CDR2 YFSETQ, per germline. This CDR3 is 15 amino acids long. The chain's CDR3 is CASSSPGVSSYEQYF. In nucleotides, the CDR3 is TGCGCCAGCAGCTCACCGGGGGTAAGCTCCTACGAGCAGTACTTC.

This clone was picked up a small number of times. The rearrangement uses TRBV7-9 and TRBJ2-7, with D uncertain. This CDR3 comprises 13 residues. Germline V gene lookup returns CDR1 SEHNR and CDR2 FQNEAQ (reference sequence). V gave up 1 base and J gave up 3 bases, with 7 bases separating them. CDR3 coding DNA: TGTGCCAGCAGCTTAGGGCAGCACTACGAGCAGTACTTC. Its translation is CASSLGQHYEQYF. The full variable domain, in which reference TRBV7-9 and TRBJ2-7 provide the parts outside the CDR3, is DTGVSQNPRHKITKRGQNVTFRCDPISEHNRLYWYRQTLGQGPEFLTYFQNEAQLEKSRLLSDRFSAERPKGSFSTLEIQRTEQGDSAMYLCASSLGQHYEQYFGPGTRLTVT.

The chain combines TRBV28 with TRBJ2-5, with a tentative D call TRBD2 (5 bases). This CDR3 is 17 amino acids long. The germline V gene has CDR1 MDHEN and CDR2 SYDVKM. The V end lost 3 bases, the J end lost 5 bases, and 22 bases lay between the germline ends. The chain's CDR3 is CASSFATVLAPPETQYF. CDR3 in DNA: TGTGCCAGCAGTTTTGCGACTGTGCTAGCCCCCCCGGAGACCCAGTACTTC.

V and J are TRBV28 and TRBJ1-5; perhaps TRBD1 as D (5 bases). This CDR3 contains 15 residues. Per the germline V gene, CDR1 is MDHEN and CDR2 is SYDVKM. V dropped 5 bases and J dropped 2 bases, with 13 bases sitting between them. The CDR3 loop reads CASSPPGGGNQPQHF. CDR3 DNA: TGTGCCAGCAGTCCCCCGGGGGGGGGCAATCAGCCCCAGCATTTT.

This chain links TRBV6-1 with TRBJ1-1, with a tentative D call TRBD1 (6 bases). V lost 4 bases and J lost 4, with 10 bases in between. CDR3 length equals 13 residues. The V gene's germline CDR1 is MNHNS and CDR2 SASEGT. The CDR3 loop is CASSGQTGTEAFF. As DNA, the CDR3 is TGTGCCAGCAGTGGACAGACAGGCACTGAAGCTTTCTTT.

The V and J genes are TRBV27 and TRBJ1-4; 8 positions match TRBD1. Unmatched junction bases numbered 10, after V lost 7 bases and J lost 0 bases. This CDR3 contains 17 residues. Germline values: CDR1 MNHEY, CDR2 SMNVEV (reference sequence). CDR3 DNA sequence: TGTGCCAGCATCCCCGGGACAGGCCCTGCAACTAATGAAAAACTGTTTTTT. Residues: CASIPGTGPATNEKLFF.

V is TRBV7-2 and J is TRBJ2-7; D possibly corresponds to TRBD2 (5 bases). Germline V gene sequence: CDR1 SGHTA, CDR2 FQGNSA. Trimming removed 5 bases from V and 4 bases from J, with 12 bases in between. CDR3 length: 13 amino acids. The CDR3: CASSPSGPYEQYF. Here the CDR3 DNA reads TGTGCCAGCAGCCCCAGCGGCCCTTACGAGCAGTACTTC.

The rearrangement uses TRBV5-4 and TRBJ2-1; weak D call: TRBD2 (6 bases). Trimming pared 4 bases from V and 4 bases from J, leaving 12 bases between. This CDR3 spans 14 amino acids. Looked up from germline, CDR1 is SGHNT and CDR2 is YYREEE (reference sequence). CDR3: CASSPVGGYNEQFF. DNA for the CDR3: TGTGCCAGCAGCCCGGTGGGGGGATACAATGAGCAGTTCTTC. The full variable domain, its missing parts supplied by reference TRBV5-4 and TRBJ2-1, is ETGVTQSPTHLIKTRGQQVTLRCSSQSGHNTVSWYQQALGQGPQFIFQYYREEENGRGNFPPRFSGLQFPNYSSELNVNALELDDSALYLCASSPVGGYNEQFFGPGTRLTVL.

J is TRBJ2-1 and V is TRBV7-9; 9 positions agree with TRBD2. Germline V gene data show CDR1 as SEHNR and CDR2 as FQNEAQ (reference sequence). The V gene end was trimmed by 3 bases and the J gene end by 9 bases; junction bases not matched to a gene: 9. The CDR3 loop spans 15 amino acids. The CDR3 loop is CASSLSAGGLGEQFF. The CDR3 region has the DNA TGTGCCAGCAGCTTGTCTGCGGGAGGGTTGGGTGAGCAGTTCTTC.

V and J are TRBV12-5 and TRBJ2-3; a possible D gene is TRBD2 (6 bases). The CDR3 sequence is 14 residues long. Per the germline V gene, CDR1 is LGHNT and CDR2 is FRNRAP. Deletions cut 3 bases from V and 4 bases from J, with 11 bases between. CDR3 coding DNA: TGTGCTAGTGGTTTCGGGGGAGCGGCAGATACGCAGTATTTT. Translated, it gives CASGFGGAADTQYF.

V usage is TRBV28 and J usage is TRBJ2-7; D perhaps matches TRBD2 (6 bases). Germline V gives CDR1 MDHEN, CDR2 SYDVKM. The CDR3 covers 14 residues. Trimming removed 6 bases from V and 3 bases from J, with 15 bases in between. The DNA of the CDR3 is TGTGCCAGCAGCGGACCCGGGACTCACTACGAGCAGTACTTC. Encoded protein: CASSGPGTHYEQYF.

This clone was counted only a few times. This sequence joins TRBV27 and TRBJ2-1; 7 nucleotides align to TRBD1. CDR3 length: 12 residues. Germline trimming cut 6 bases from V and 8 bases from J; bases unmatched to any gene: 4. Looked up from germline, CDR1 is MNHEY and CDR2 is SMNVEV (reference sequence). CDR3 in DNA: TGTGCCAGCAGCCCAGGGGGAGATGAGCAGTTCTTC. Its translation is CASSPGGDEQFF.

The V gene is TRBV27, the J gene TRBJ1-4, with 8 bases lining up with TRBD1. The germline V gene encodes CDR1 MNHEY and CDR2 SMNVEV (reference sequence). Trimming removed 6 bases from V and 5 bases from J; junction bases left unmatched: 14. This CDR3 contains 17 residues. This chain's CDR3 is CASSPHPQGARNEKLFF. The CDR3 nucleotides are TGTGCCAGCAGCCCTCACCCCCAGGGGGCCCGAAATGAAAAACTGTTTTTT.

The rearrangement uses TRBV7-9 and TRBJ2-3, with a weak D call TRBD1 (6 bases). Germline values: CDR1 SEHNR, CDR2 FQNEAQ (reference sequence). The CDR3 contains 14 residues. V was cut by 5 bases and J by 1 base, with 10 bases left in between. The CDR3 DNA is TGTGCCAGCAGCCCCAGGGGCCGCACAGATACGCAGTATTTT. Translation gives CASSPRGRTDTQYF.

The chain links TRBV11-3 to TRBJ2-2; D is unresolved. CDR3 length: 13 residues. Trimming left V 1 base short and J 5 bases short, with 5 bases between. Per the germline V gene, CDR1 is SGHNT and CDR2 is YENEEA. CDR3 DNA: TGTGCCAGCAGCTTAGTTGCAACCGGGGAGCTGTTTTTT. This encodes CASSLVATGELFF. The full variable domain, completed using reference TRBV11-3 and TRBJ2-2, is EAGVVQSPRYKIIEKKQPVAFWCNPISGHNTLYWYLQNLGQGPELLIRYENEEAVDDSQLPKDRFSAERLKGVDSTLKIQPAELGDSAVYLCASSLVATGELFFGEGSRLTVL.

For the CDR3, the DNA is TGCGCCAGCAGCCGGAGTTCCACAGATACGCAGTATTTT. Translating gives CASSRSSTDTQYF. This chain joins TRBV5-1 and TRBJ2-3, with unresolved D. The CDR3 runs 13 residues. Per the germline V gene, CDR1 is SGHRS and CDR2 is YFSETQ. V lost 4 bases and J lost 2, with 8 bases in between. Combining the CDR3 with reference TRBV5-1 and TRBJ2-3 gives the whole variable domain KAGVTQTPRYLIKTRGQQVTLSCSPISGHRSVSWYQQTPGQGLQFLFEYFSETQRNKGNFPGRFSGRQFSNSRSEMNVSTLELGDSALYLCASSRSSTDTQYFGPGTRLTVL.

The chain has TRBV5-4 and TRBJ1-1; 10 bases line up with TRBD1. With 4 bases clipped from V and 6 bases from J, the junction kept 9 bases outside the gene matches. The CDR3 has 15 residues. CDR1 SGHNT and CDR2 YYREEE come from the germline V gene (reference sequence). The CDR3 sequence is CASSPRQGARAEAFF. In nucleotides, the CDR3 is TGTGCCAGCAGCCCCCGACAGGGGGCGAGGGCTGAAGCTTTCTTT.

The rearrangement joins TRBV18 to TRBJ2-6; TRBD2 is a possible D gene (5 bases). Germline loops: CDR1 KGHSH, CDR2 LQKENI. This CDR3 is built from 17 residues. Trimming removed 4 bases at V and 0 bases at J, with 13 bases between. The CDR3: CASSRGLWRSGANVLTF. The CDR3 DNA sequence: TGTGCCAGCTCACGTGGACTTTGGCGCTCTGGGGCCAACGTCCTGACTTTC.

V and J are TRBV21-1 and TRBJ1-4; whether TRBD1, the table's D call, matches the DNA was not checked. TRBV21-1 is designated a pseudogene. The CDR3 extends over 15 amino acids. The CDR3 DNA sequence: TGTGCCAGCAGCCTACGGACACGGCTCCATGAAAAACTGTTTTTT. Translation: CASSLRTRLHEKLFF.